This note documents a single TCR beta chain sequence. The antigen this receptor binds is unknown. No base quality values were provided; no much bigger clone lies one nucleotide off. The sample belongs to a study of cytomegalovirus exposure and HLA in healthy donors (dated by TCRdb to 2017 to 2019). In terms of the full investigation: According to an earlier analysis of 550 to 700 of the donors, roughly 180 million T cells yielded over 90 million unique TCR beta sequences and approximately 300 Gb of sequence data. Roughly 300 gigabases of sequencing data and about 92 million unique TCR sequences made up an early release that covered 640 HLA-typed donors. The genetic ancestry cluster associated with self-reported Caucasian donors included roughly 84% of the 398 genotyped donors. The study aimed to test whether signatures of past pathogen exposure could be identified by cataloging public T cell receptors. Using immunosequencing, the study profiled T cell repertoires from 500 to 800 subjects and related those repertoires to cytomegalovirus serostatus. In addition to the first cohort of approximately 650 subjects, a separate validation cohort of over 90 different subjects was used. To predict cytomegalovirus infection status, the study brought together high-throughput TCR immunosequencing, statistical association of individual TCRs with disease status, and machine learning. In a later analysis, previously published TCR beta repertoires from several hundred donors were re-analyzed and high-resolution HLA genotyping was added so that TCR occurrence patterns could be studied. Rather than using new phenotypic data, the later analysis identified candidate immune exposures from TCR beta sequences and from how often those sequences occurred across donors. To decide whether each TCR beta V gene segment behaved as functional or pseudogenic, an earlier analysis of approximately 600 of the donors relied on high-throughput TCR beta sequencing. Donor age, sex, ethnicity and CMV serostatus were collected together with the repertoire data. Genome-wide SNP genotypes for about 65% of the roughly 700 donors were used in a later genetic analysis, which treated that subset as a discovery cohort. Every repertoire in the discovery cohort had been generated on one and the same sequencing platform. Class I and class II HLA loci were covered by the typing at four-digit resolution. The number of donors typed differed by locus, with about 629-640 for A, B, C, DRB1 and DQB1, around 520 for DQA1, about 610 for DPA1, and some 440 for DPB1. A handful of DR-DQ haplotypes were handled as single units for association and clustering because linkage in the cohort was strong. Among over 350 genotyped donors of the cohort, an average of around 240,000 unique TCR beta nucleotide sequences were sequenced per donor, 15% to 20% of them non-productive.

In total, 630 or so healthy bone marrow donors made up the cohort. At the time of sampling, all cohort members were nominally healthy, though unrecorded immune exposures were likely present. The donor tested CMV seronegative and was one of the 352 seronegative cohort members. Every donor gave a peripheral blood sample, and the peripheral blood mononuclear cells from that sample were used for TCR beta sequencing. Genomic DNA was extracted from the blood cell samples with the Qiagen DNeasy Blood Extraction Kit. Libraries were constructed by the immunoSEQ multiplex PCR assay. A mixture of 60 forward primers for TCR Vbeta segments and 13 reverse primers for TCR Jbeta segments was used in the multiplex PCR. Amplification of the CDR3 region of rearranged TCR beta genes was performed with a multiplex PCR assay on genomic DNA. On the Illumina HiSeq System, the amplified TCR beta libraries were sequenced as 87-base-pair reads. Turning to the authors' computational methods: Across the roughly 640 repertoires, a later analysis counted tens of millions of unique TCR beta chains, roughly 11 million of which were shared by at least two donors. Raw reads were error-corrected and collapsed into unique sequences with a nearest-neighbor algorithm that merged closely related sequences to remove PCR and sequencing errors. Alignment of CDR3 sequences to IMGT reference sequences was used to assign V, D and J gene segments. For a sequence to be retained, a match of at least six nucleotides to both a V gene segment and a J gene segment was required. Rearrangements were called productive when the CDR3 lacked stop codons and stayed in frame with V and J; all others were non-productive. CDR3 was defined by IMGT convention, running from the second conserved V-encoded cysteine to the conserved J-encoded phenylalanine. The earlier analysis of more than 450 of the donors excluded sequences that lacked an unambiguous match to a single V gene segment. In an earlier analysis of several hundred of the donors, V segments were called functional above 56.7% productive rearrangements and were called segregating when the between-donor standard deviation exceeded 5%. A statistical classification framework was built to diagnose cytomegalovirus status from the catalog of TCR beta chain sequences. In a later analysis, TCR nucleotide sequences were compared against IMGT/GENE-DB human TR gene sequences so that V and J genes could be assigned. In a later analysis, CDR3 sequences and most-parsimonious VDJ recombination scenarios were assigned using the TCRdist pipeline. In a later analysis, each TCR beta chain was defined by its CDR3 amino acid sequence together with its V-gene family, and reads lacking a unique V-gene family were excluded. A later analysis removed 500 to 650 highly shared, low-generation-probability nucleotide sequences to deal with suspected cross-contamination and a sequencing artifact. In a later analysis, a clonal expansion index was calculated for each public chain from normalized within-repertoire ranks of inferred template counts. In a later analysis, generation probabilities were computed using a VDJ recombination model fitted to out-of-frame rearrangements, and the results were checked against IGoR. A later analysis scored TCR-TCR, TCR-HLA and TCR-CMV co-occurrence with hypergeometric tests, applying a repertoire-size bias correction to TCR pairs. To estimate false discovery rates, a later analysis permuted the HLA or CMV assignments 20 times. In a later analysis, co-occurring TCRs were grouped using DBSCAN, with TCRdist sequence similarity added in when clustering inside HLA-allele-positive subsets. For co-occurrence clustering, repertoires with fewer than 30,000 or more than 120,000 public chains were excluded, along with four or five repertoires with anomalous nucleotide sharing. Not all clones reach the TCRdb copy of this immuneACCESS table, which keeps in-frame sequences only. Checked studies attribute under half of the gap to unresolved V genes and leave the rest unexplained. That table supplies the V and J calls and clone size; D and trimming were determined from the DNA. Recorded for this sample are under 200,000 clones; 60% to 80% of them occurred a single time. Of the sample, 2% to 2.5% is held by the ten largest clones.

Broader findings and caveats from the paper: In vitro tests confirmed that a few of the cytomegalovirus-associated TCR beta chains recognize cytomegalovirus antigens. Correlated functional status among segregating V segments might be attributable to linkage disequilibrium, but an unknown experimental factor could not be ruled out. The only immune exposure information available for the cohort was CMV serostatus. The study gave a list of 150 to 200 TCR beta chains associated with cytomegalovirus. Strong co-occurrence of HLA alleles, especially DR and DQ, made assigning TCR associations to individual alleles difficult. Because counts were too low, fewer than 20 rarely observed V segments, including chromosome 9 orphons, were excluded from the earlier analysis of 587 of the donors. In a later analysis, around 17,000 TCR beta sequences were associated with specific HLA alleles at a false discovery rate of 0.05. A cluster of highly shared sequence variants was judged likely to represent a technical artifact of the sequencing pipeline. Cytomegalovirus status was reported to be diagnosed by the classifier with high specificity and sensitivity in both the original and validation cohorts. Most CMV-associated TCR beta chains appeared to be HLA-restricted in a later analysis, and the HLA associations seemed to be driven largely by CMV exposure. An association between a missense DCLRE1C variant and V-gene and J-gene trimming of TCR beta chains was found in a later genetic analysis and replicated in an independent cohort. Because the 87-base-pair reads could not distinguish some IMGT-functional V segments, including TRBV6-2 and TRBV6-3, those segments were excluded. In a later genetic analysis, fewer N-insertions in productive TCRs were reported among donors in an Asian-associated ancestry cluster than the roughly 640-donor mean. It was suggested by the authors that the approach could potentially be generalized to other disease states and immunological phenotypes. Sequencing depth was assumed to be roughly uniform across donors in the presence/absence analyses, though that assumption may not hold. In a later analysis, HLA-associated TCR beta chains were found to be more clonally expanded and to have lower generation probabilities than equally common non-associated chains. Most TCR sequences were observed very rarely across donors, whereas some public TCRs were present in many individuals. A later analysis found that TCR association rates varied across HLA loci, with DRB1 alleles showing the most associated TCRs and HLA-C alleles the fewest. Because HLA typing was unavailable for some donors at each locus, only the typed subset was used in association tests. The cohort was sequenced for TCR beta chains only, and without alpha or paired-chain data the features that could be detected were limited. In an earlier analysis of 587 of the donors, most TCR beta V segments appeared in productive rearrangements about 87% or about 30% of the time, broadly matching IMGT annotations. A further reported finding was that TCR beta sequences accurately predicted the HLA-A and HLA-B alleles for most subjects in the first cohort. In a later analysis, several top co-occurrence clusters were reported to appear linked to parvovirus B19, influenza, CMV and Epstein-Barr virus.

The CDR3 numbers 16 residues from cysteine through phenylalanine. Only the CDR3 part of the read is kept: 48 bases, read in frame from the first base. The V end gives up 5 bases and the J end 2 bases, leaving 7 bases in the junction not matched to a gene. Via the germline V gene (reference sequence), CDR1 is LNHDA and CDR2 SQIVND. The chain employs TRBV19 and TRBJ2-2, with 8 bases aligning to TRBD1. The clonotype comes from a man in his 60s in good health and CMV-seronegative. Sequenced sample: PBMCs. The DNA sequence is given as TGTGCCAGTAGTGGTGTCCAGGGGGCTAACACCGGGGAGCTGTTTTTT. The resulting protein is CASSGVQGANTGELFF.